A single sample is the source of the 10 T cell receptor beta chains below, sequenced in a study of CD8 T cell repertoires and HIV-1 epitope variants (dated by TCRdb to the early 2020s). The library came from the immunoSEQ multiplex PCR assay. The clones in this table, taken by TCRdb from immuneACCESS, are in-frame only. Not every clone is retained; where verified, under half of the shortfall comes from an unresolved V gene, and the cause of the rest is unknown. Counted in this sample were 2,700 or so clones; around 67% of them appeared once. About 41% of the sample lies in the top ten. Their antigens remain unidentified. Sequencing was performed on cultured CD8+ T cells derived from PBMCs. The receptors stem from a male donor with HIV.

The chain couples TRBV4-1 to TRBJ2-3; 9 bases are a match to TRBD1. This CDR3 comprises 18 residues. CDR1 and CDR2 (germline): MGHRA, YSYEKL. V lost 3 bases to trimming and J lost 8 bases; unmatched junction nucleotides: 18. The CDR3: CASSQAPIQGAGDGTQYF. The DNA of the CDR3 is TGCGCCAGCAGCCAGGCACCTATACAGGGGGCGGGGGACGGTACGCAGTATTTT.

The V gene is TRBV4-1, the J gene TRBJ2-3; D gene unclear. Between the trimmed V and J ends, which lost 0 bases and 2 bases, there was a span of 6 bases. Germline CDR1 and CDR2: MGHRA and YSYEKL. The CDR3 consists of 14 residues. This chain's CDR3 is CASSQDQNTDTQYF. CDR3 sequence (DNA): TGCGCCAGCAGCCAAGACCAGAACACAGATACGCAGTATTTT.

V gene TRBV13 combines with J gene TRBJ2-3; no clear D. V was clipped by 3 bases and J by 3 bases, with 4 bases between them. CDR3 length: 12 residues. Germline CDR1 is PRHDT and CDR2 is FYEKMQ (reference sequence). CDR3 loop: CASSFSTDTQYF. DNA of the CDR3: TGTGCCAGCAGCTTCAGTACAGATACGCAGTATTTT.

The V call is TRBV7-8, the J call TRBJ2-1, with a tentative D call TRBD1 (6 bases). V dropped 1 base and J dropped 3 bases, with 16 bases sitting between them. Germline lookup yields CDR1 SGHVS and CDR2 FQNEAQ. This CDR3 spans 17 amino acids. The chain's CDR3 is CASSLERWGRRYNEQFF. Written as DNA, the CDR3 is TGTGCCAGCAGCTTAGAAAGATGGGGGCGTCGCTACAATGAGCAGTTCTTC.

The CDR3 coding sequence is TGTGCCAGCAGCCTAAGGACAGGGGGCAGTGAAAAACTGTTTTTT. This codes for CASSLRTGGSEKLFF. The V gene is TRBV7-9, the J gene TRBJ1-4; TRBD1 matches at 11 bases. The CDR3 loop spans 15 amino acids. V lost 5 bases to trimming and J lost 7 bases; unmatched junction nucleotides: 6. Germline CDR1 reads SEHNR; CDR2 reads FQNEAQ (reference sequence).

This chain uses TRBV9 with TRBJ2-3; possibly TRBD1 for D (6 bases). The germline gives CDR1 SGDLS, CDR2 YYNGEE. The CDR3 is 18 amino acids. The V end was cut by 4 bases, the J end by 4 bases, with 25 bases between. The CDR3 here is CASSMPGPGQISADTQYF. CDR3 bases: TGTGCCAGCAGCATGCCCGGTCCCGGACAGATATCTGCAGATACGCAGTATTTT.

The V and J genes are TRBV5-8 and TRBJ2-1; D is uncertain. The V end lost 8 bases, the J end lost 2 bases, and 17 bases lay between the germline ends. Germline CDR1 reads SGHTS; CDR2 reads YDEGEE. This CDR3 has 15 amino acids. The CDR3 DNA reads TGTGCCAGTCGATCGGGTTACGGAACCTACAATGAGCAGTTCTTC. This sequence encodes CASRSGYGTYNEQFF.

V and J are TRBV14 and TRBJ2-2, with D unresolved. Germline V gene sequence: CDR1 SGHDN, CDR2 FVKESK. V was pared by 6 bases and J by 0 bases, with 8 bases between. This CDR3 spans 14 amino acids. The CDR3 loop is CASRLEANTGELFF. CDR3 bases: TGTGCCAGCAGGCTAGAAGCGAACACCGGGGAGCTGTTTTTT.

The V gene is TRBV5-6, the J gene TRBJ2-7; D is unclear. Germline assignment: CDR1 SGHDT and CDR2 YYEEEE. V gave up 4 bases and J gave up 3 bases, with 8 bases separating them. The CDR3 sequence is 12 residues long. The CDR3 DNA reads TGTGCCAGCAGCCAAACAGACTACGAGCAGTACTTC. This codes for CASSQTDYEQYF.

The chain employs TRBV7-9 and TRBJ1-1; the D gene is possibly TRBD1 (5 bases). Germline CDR1 SEHNR, CDR2 FQNEAQ (reference sequence). V lost 5 bases to trimming and J lost 3 bases, with 16 bases between them. The CDR3 runs 15 residues. The CDR3 sequence is CASSLDRAWDTEAFF. As DNA, the CDR3 is TGTGCCAGCAGCCTTGACAGAGCCTGGGACACTGAAGCTTTCTTT.